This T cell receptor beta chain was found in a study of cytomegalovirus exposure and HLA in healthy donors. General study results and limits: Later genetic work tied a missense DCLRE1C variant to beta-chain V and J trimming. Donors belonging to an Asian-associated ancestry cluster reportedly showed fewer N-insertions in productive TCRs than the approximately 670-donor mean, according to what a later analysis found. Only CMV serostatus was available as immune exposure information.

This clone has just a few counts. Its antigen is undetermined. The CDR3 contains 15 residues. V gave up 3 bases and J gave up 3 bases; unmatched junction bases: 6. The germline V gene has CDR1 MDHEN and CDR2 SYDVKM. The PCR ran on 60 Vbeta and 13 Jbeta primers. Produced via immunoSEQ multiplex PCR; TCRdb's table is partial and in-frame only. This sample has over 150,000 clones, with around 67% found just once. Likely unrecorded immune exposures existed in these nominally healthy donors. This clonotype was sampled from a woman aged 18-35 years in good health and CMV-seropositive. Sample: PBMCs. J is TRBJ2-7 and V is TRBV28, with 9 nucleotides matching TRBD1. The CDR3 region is CASSFYVGQGYEQYF. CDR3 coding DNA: TGTGCCAGCAGTTTTTACGTGGGACAGGGCTACGAGCAGTACTTC.